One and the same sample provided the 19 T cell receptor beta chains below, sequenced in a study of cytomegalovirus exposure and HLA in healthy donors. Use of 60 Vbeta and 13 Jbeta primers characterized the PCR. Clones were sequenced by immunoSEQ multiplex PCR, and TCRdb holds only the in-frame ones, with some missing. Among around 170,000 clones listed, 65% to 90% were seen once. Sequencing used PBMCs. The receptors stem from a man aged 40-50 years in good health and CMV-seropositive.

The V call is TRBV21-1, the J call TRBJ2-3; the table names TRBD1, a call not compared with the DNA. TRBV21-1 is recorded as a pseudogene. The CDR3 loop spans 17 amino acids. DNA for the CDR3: TGTGCCAGCAGCAACCTCACCCGGGACAGGAGCACAGATACGCAGTATTTT. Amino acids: CASSNLTRDRSTDTQYF.

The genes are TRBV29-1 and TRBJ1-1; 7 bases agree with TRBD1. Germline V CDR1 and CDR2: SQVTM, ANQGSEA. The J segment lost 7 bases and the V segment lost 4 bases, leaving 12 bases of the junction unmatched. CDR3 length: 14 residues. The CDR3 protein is CSVVERGQSGEAFF. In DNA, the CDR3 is TGCAGCGTTGTAGAGAGGGGGCAATCGGGTGAAGCTTTCTTT. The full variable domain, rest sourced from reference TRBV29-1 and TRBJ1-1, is SAVISQKPSRDICQRGTSLTIQCQVDSQVTMMFWYRQQPGQSLTLIATANQGSEATYESGFVIDKFPISRPNLTFSTLTVSNMSPEDSSIYLCSVVERGQSGEAFFGQGTRLTVV.

CDR3 bases: TGTGCCAGCAGCTTAGAGGGGACTAGCGGGGAGACCCAGTACTTC. Protein product: CASSLEGTSGETQYF. This chain uses TRBV7-3 with TRBJ2-5; 12 bases are a match to TRBD2. Germline V gives CDR1 SGHTA, CDR2 FQGTGA. The CDR3 contains 15 residues. Trimming cost V 2 bases and J 5 bases; bases outside gene matches: 3. Using reference TRBV7-3 and TRBJ2-5 for the parts outside the CDR3, the full variable domain is GAGVSQTPSNKVTEKGKYVELRCDPISGHTALYWYRQSLGQGPEFLIYFQGTGAADDSGLPNDRFFAVRPEGSVSTLKIQRTERGDSAVYLCASSLEGTSGETQYFGPGTRLLVL.

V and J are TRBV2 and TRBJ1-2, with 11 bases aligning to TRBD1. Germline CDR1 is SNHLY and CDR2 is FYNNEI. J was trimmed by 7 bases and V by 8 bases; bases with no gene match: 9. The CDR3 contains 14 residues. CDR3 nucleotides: TGTGCCAGCCGCAGGACAGGGGGCGCAGGTGGCTACACCTTC. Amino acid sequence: CASRRTGGAGGYTF. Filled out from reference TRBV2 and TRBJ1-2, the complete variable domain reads EPEVTQTPSHQVTQMGQEVILRCVPISNHLYFYWYRQILGQKVEFLVSFYNNEISEKSEIFDDQFSVERPDGSNFTLKIRSTKLEDSAMYFCASRRTGGAGGYTFGSGTRLTVV.

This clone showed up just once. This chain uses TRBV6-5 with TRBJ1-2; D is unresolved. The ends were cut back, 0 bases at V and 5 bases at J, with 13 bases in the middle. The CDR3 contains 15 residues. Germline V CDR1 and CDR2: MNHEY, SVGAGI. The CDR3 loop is CASSYSYGETYGYTF. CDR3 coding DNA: TGTGCCAGCAGTTACTCGTACGGAGAGACTTATGGCTACACCTTC.

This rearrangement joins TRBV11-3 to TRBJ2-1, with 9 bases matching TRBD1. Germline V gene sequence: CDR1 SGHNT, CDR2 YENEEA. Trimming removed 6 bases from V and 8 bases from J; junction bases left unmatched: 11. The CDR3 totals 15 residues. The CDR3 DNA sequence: TGTGCCAGCAGTACATACCGGGACAGGGACGATGAGCAGTTCTTC. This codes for CASSTYRDRDDEQFF.

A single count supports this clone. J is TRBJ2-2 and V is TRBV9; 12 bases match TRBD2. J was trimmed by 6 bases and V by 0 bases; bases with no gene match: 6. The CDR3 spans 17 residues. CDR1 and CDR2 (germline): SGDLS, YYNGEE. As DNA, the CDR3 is TGTGCCAGCAGCGTAGGAGCCCTAGCGGGGGGGCCCGGGGAGCTGTTTTTT. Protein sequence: CASSVGALAGGPGELFF.

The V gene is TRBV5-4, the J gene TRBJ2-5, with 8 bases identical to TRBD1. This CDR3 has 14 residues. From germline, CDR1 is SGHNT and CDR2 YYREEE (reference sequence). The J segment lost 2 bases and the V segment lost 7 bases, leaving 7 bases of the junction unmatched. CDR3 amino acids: CASRTDRGQETQYF. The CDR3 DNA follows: TGTGCCAGCCGGACTGACAGGGGACAAGAGACCCAGTACTTC.

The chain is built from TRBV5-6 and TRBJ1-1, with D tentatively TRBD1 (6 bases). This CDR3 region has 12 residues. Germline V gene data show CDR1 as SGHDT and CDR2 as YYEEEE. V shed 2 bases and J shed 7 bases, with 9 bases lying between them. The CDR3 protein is CASSLGGFEAFF. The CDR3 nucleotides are TGTGCCAGCAGCTTAGGGGGTTTTGAAGCTTTCTTT.

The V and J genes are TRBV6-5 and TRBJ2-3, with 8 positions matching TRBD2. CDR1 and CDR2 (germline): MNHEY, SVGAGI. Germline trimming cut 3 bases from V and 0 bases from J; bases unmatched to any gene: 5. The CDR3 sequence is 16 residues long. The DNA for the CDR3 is TGTGCCAGCAGTTATACTAGCGGTACTAGCACAGATACGCAGTATTTT. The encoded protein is CASSYTSGTSTDTQYF.

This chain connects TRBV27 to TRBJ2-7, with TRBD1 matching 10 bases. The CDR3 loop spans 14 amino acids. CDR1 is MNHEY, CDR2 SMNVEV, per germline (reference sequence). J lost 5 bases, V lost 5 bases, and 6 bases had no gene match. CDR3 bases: TGTGCCAGCAGTCCCGGGACAGGGGCCCACGAGCAGTACTTC. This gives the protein CASSPGTGAHEQYF.

CDR3 DNA sequence: TGTGCCAGCAGAGCCGGACAGGGGTTGGGGGCCAACGTCCTGACTTTC. Translated, it gives CASRAGQGLGANVLTF. The rearrangement joins TRBV2 to TRBJ2-6, with 9 bases aligning to TRBD1. V trimming: 6 bases; J trimming: 4 bases; junction bases outside the gene matches: 7. CDR1 and CDR2 from the germline V gene are SNHLY and FYNNEI. This CDR3 region has 16 residues.

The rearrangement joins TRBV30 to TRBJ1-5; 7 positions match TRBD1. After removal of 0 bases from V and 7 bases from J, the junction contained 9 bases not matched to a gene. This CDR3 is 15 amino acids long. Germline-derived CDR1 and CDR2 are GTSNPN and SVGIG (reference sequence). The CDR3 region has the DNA TGTGCCTGGAGTGTGGGACAGTCATCTGGGCAGCCCCAGCATTTT. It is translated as CAWSVGQSSGQPQHF. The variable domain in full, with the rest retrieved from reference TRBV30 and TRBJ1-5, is SQTIHQWPATLVQPVGSPLSLECTVEGTSNPNLYWYRQAAGRGLQLLFYSVGIGQISSEVPQNLSASRPQDRQFILSSKKLLLSDSGFYLCAWSVGQSSGQPQHFGDGTRLSIL.

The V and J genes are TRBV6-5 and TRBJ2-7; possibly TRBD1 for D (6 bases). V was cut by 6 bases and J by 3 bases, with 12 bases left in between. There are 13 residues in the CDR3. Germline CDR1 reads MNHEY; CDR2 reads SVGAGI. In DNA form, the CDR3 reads TGTGCCAGCAGAACCGGGACACTCTACGAGCAGTACTTC. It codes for CASRTGTLYEQYF.

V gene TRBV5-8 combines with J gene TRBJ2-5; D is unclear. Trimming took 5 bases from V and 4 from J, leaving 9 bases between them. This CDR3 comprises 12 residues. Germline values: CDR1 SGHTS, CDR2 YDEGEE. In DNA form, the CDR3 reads TGTGCCAGCAGACTGAACGGAGAGACCCAGTACTTC. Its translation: CASRLNGETQYF. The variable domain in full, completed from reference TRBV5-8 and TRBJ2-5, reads EAGVTQSPTHLIKTRGQQATLRCSPISGHTSVYWYQQALGLGLQFLLWYDEGEERNRGNFPPRFSGRQFPNYSSELNVNALELEDSALYLCASRLNGETQYFGPGTRLLVL.

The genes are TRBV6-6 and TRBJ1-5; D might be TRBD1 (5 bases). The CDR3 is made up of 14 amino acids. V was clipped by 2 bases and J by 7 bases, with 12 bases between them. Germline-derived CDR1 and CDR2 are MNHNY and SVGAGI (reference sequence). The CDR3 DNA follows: TGTGCCAGCAGTTACCGCGGCAGGGAACAGCCCCAGCATTTT. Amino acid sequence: CASSYRGREQPQHF.

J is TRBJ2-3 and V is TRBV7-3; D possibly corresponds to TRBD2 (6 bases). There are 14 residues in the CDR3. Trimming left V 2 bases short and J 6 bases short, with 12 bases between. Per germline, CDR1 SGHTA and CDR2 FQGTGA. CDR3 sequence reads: CASSLGGAMDTQYF. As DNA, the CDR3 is TGTGCCAGCAGCTTAGGCGGGGCCATGGATACGCAGTATTTT.

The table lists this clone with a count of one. CDR3 in DNA: TGTGCCAGCAAGAGAGGGACTAGCGGGGGGTATGAGCAGTTCTTC. This translates into CASKRGTSGGYEQFF. This sequence joins TRBV6-5 and TRBJ2-1; 15 bases fit TRBD2. This CDR3 region has 15 residues. Germline-derived CDR1 and CDR2 are MNHEY and SVGAGI. V dropped 7 bases and J dropped 8; count of bases not matched to a gene: 6.

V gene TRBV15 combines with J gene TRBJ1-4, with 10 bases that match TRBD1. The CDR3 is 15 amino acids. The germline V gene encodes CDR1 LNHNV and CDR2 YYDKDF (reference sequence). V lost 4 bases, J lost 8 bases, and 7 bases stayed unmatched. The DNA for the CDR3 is TGTGCCACCAGCACCCGGACAGGGGGAGGAGAAAAACTGTTTTTT. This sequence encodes CATSTRTGGGEKLFF.